Shown below are 20 T cell receptor beta chains from a single sample sequenced in a study of beta chain features in type 1 diabetes. Sequencing targeted expressed TCRB transcripts, as all isolated RNA had been reverse transcribed. Only in-frame clones appear in the TCRdb table, and some are missing; sequencing was by immunoSEQ multiplex PCR. The table lists around 300,000 clones, over 14% of them singletons. These TCRs' antigens remain unknown. Study observations and caveats: Moderate but significant shortening of TCRB CDR3s was recorded in all four CD4+ subsets from Type 1 diabetes patients.

Sequencing was done on a sample of naive CD4+ T cells from blood. The receptors derive from a man younger than 35 with type 1 diabetes.

This clone was observed a few times. This chain joins TRBV7-8 and TRBJ2-7; 10 nucleotides align to TRBD1. V gave up 3 bases and J gave up 9 bases; unmatched junction bases: 8. Germline V gene data show CDR1 as SGHVS and CDR2 as FQNEAQ. CDR3 length equals 14 residues. This chain's CDR3 is CASSLSGTGVVQYF. Here the CDR3 DNA reads TGTGCCAGCAGCTTGTCTGGGACAGGGGTTGTGCAGTACTTC.

Details on this clone: The same CDR3 also results from other DNA sequences found in this sample. This chain uses TRBV30 with TRBJ2-7; D gene unclear. The length of the CDR3 is 11 residues. Germline V gene lookup returns CDR1 GTSNPN and CDR2 SVGIG (reference sequence). The V gene lost 3 bases and the J gene lost 1 base, with 4 bases spanning the gap. CDR3 residues: CAWRRSYEQYF. The CDR3 DNA sequence: TGTGCCTGGAGACGGTCCTACGAGCAGTACTTC.

The rearrangement uses TRBV9 and TRBJ2-5; 7 nucleotides agree with TRBD1. The CDR3 contains 17 residues. V shed 4 bases, J shed 4 bases, and the junction held 16 bases outside the gene matches. From germline, CDR1 is SGDLS and CDR2 YYNGEE. The CDR3 DNA follows: TGTGCCAGCAGCCCCCATTTGATAACAGGGGCCGGAGAGACCCAGTACTTC. Its translation: CASSPHLITGAGETQYF.

V gene TRBV29-1 combines with J gene TRBJ2-1; TRBD1 agrees at 8 bases. CDR1 and CDR2 (germline): SQVTM, ANQGSEA. CDR3 length: 13 residues. With V trimmed by 7 bases and J by 9 bases, 11 bases remained unmatched. The CDR3: CSDLGQGSGEQFF. The CDR3 DNA reads TGCAGCGATCTAGGACAGGGATCGGGTGAGCAGTTCTTC.

This clone has a handful of counts. This chain connects TRBV27 to TRBJ1-4; D remains ambiguous. V was trimmed by 5 bases and J by 0 bases, leaving 13 bases between them. This CDR3 contains 16 residues. Germline V gene data show CDR1 as MNHEY and CDR2 as SMNVEV (reference sequence). CDR3 DNA: TGTGCCAGCAGTCTAGCAGGCGCTGCAACTAATGAAAAACTGTTTTTT. Its protein product is CASSLAGAATNEKLFF.

Only a few counts were recorded for this clone. This chain joins TRBV30 and TRBJ2-3; 9 bases are a match to TRBD2. From germline, CDR1 is GTSNPN and CDR2 SVGIG (reference sequence). The CDR3 consists of 16 residues. V was clipped by 0 bases and J by 0 bases; unmatched bases: 4. The CDR3, as DNA: TGTGCCTGGAGTGTACGGCTAGCGGGAAGCACAGATACGCAGTATTTT. It yields the protein CAWSVRLAGSTDTQYF.

The rearrangement joins TRBV5-1 to TRBJ1-1; D is possibly TRBD1 (5 bases). CDR1 and CDR2 from the germline V gene are SGHRS and YFSETQ. Trimming pared 4 bases from V and 1 base from J, leaving 23 bases between. The CDR3 spans 18 residues. CDR3 nucleotide sequence: TGCGCCAGCAGCGCCCGGGGGACGGGTAGGAGCCGGAACACTGAAGCTTTCTTT. Translating it yields CASSARGTGRSRNTEAFF.

This clone showed up just a few times. The chain employs TRBV25-1 and TRBJ2-3, with TRBD2 as a possible D gene (6 bases). The CDR3 length is 14 residues. CDR1 MGHDK and CDR2 SYGVNS come from the germline V gene. Trimming removed 2 bases at V and 4 bases at J, with 10 bases between. In DNA form, the CDR3 reads TGTGCCAGCAGTGAAGCGGGGAGCCCAGATACGCAGTATTTT. This gives the protein CASSEAGSPDTQYF.

This clone was detected only a few times. The rearrangement uses TRBV6-5 and TRBJ2-3; weak D call: TRBD2 (6 bases). The CDR3 spans 13 residues. With 2 bases removed from V and 7 bases from J, the gap between germline ends came to 10 bases. CDR1 and CDR2 (germline): MNHEY, SVGAGI. The CDR3 spells CASSYSAGNTQYF. Written as DNA, the CDR3 is TGTGCCAGCAGTTACAGCGCGGGAAATACGCAGTATTTT.

This clone came up a few times. The chain employs TRBV20-1 and TRBJ1-1; unclear D gene. The CDR3 consists of 11 residues. The germline V and J ends were trimmed by 7 bases and 2 bases, with 8 bases remaining between them. Germline V gene sequence: CDR1 DFQATT, CDR2 SNEGSKA (reference sequence). The CDR3 sequence is CSGTENTEAFF. The CDR3 DNA reads as TGCAGTGGGACTGAAAACACTGAAGCTTTCTTT.

There are a few counts of this clone. This chain joins TRBV14 and TRBJ2-1; D not certain. CDR3 length equals 13 residues. V lost 1 base and J lost 5, with 6 bases in between. CDR1 is SGHDN, CDR2 FVKESK, per germline. CDR3 in DNA: TGTGCCAGCAGCCAAGGGCCCAACAATGAGCAGTTCTTC. Its protein product is CASSQGPNNEQFF.

The rearrangement uses TRBV5-1 and TRBJ2-7; possible D gene TRBD1, 6 bases. Trimming pared 3 bases from V and 3 bases from J, leaving 10 bases between. Germline CDR1 and CDR2: SGHRS and YFSETQ. This CDR3 is built from 13 residues. The CDR3 spells CASSYEGVYEQYF. Here the CDR3 DNA reads TGCGCCAGCAGCTACGAGGGGGTCTACGAGCAGTACTTC.

This rearrangement joins TRBV5-1 to TRBJ1-2, with D possibly TRBD1 on 6 matching bases. The ends were cut back, 5 bases at V and 8 bases at J, with 19 bases in the middle. CDR1 is SGHRS, CDR2 YFSETQ, per germline. The CDR3 is made up of 14 amino acids. This CDR3 reads CASSPTGIDGGYTF. The CDR3 bases are TGCGCCAGCAGTCCCACAGGGATAGATGGAGGCTACACCTTC.

In its sample, this clone was seen a few times. This chain joins TRBV7-6 and TRBJ2-1; D gene unclear. Deletions cut 0 bases from V and 6 bases from J, with 6 bases between. The CDR3 is 13 amino acids. CDR1 and CDR2 (germline): SGHVS, FNYEAQ. CDR3 DNA sequence: TGTGCCAGCAGCTTAGCAGCTCGCAATGAGCAGTTCTTC. Amino acid sequence: CASSLAARNEQFF. The variable domain in full, with the rest retrieved from reference TRBV7-6 and TRBJ2-1, is GAGVSQSPRYKVTKRGQDVALRCDPISGHVSLYWYRQALGQGPEFLTYFNYEAQQDKSGLPNDRFSAERPEGSISTLTIQRTEQRDSAMYRCASSLAARNEQFFGPGTRLTVL.

V and J are TRBV29-1 and TRBJ2-7; maybe TRBD1 (5 bases). There are 11 residues in the CDR3. Germline V gene sequence: CDR1 SQVTM, CDR2 ANQGSEA. Trimming stripped 3 bases from V and 4 bases from J, with 7 bases between. CDR3 loop: CSVDKGYEQYF. Written as DNA, the CDR3 is TGCAGCGTTGATAAGGGGTACGAGCAGTACTTC.

The chain has TRBV19 and TRBJ2-1; tentatively, D is TRBD2 (6 bases). CDR1 and CDR2 from the germline V gene are LNHDA and SQIVND (reference sequence). V was cut by 8 bases and J by 0 bases, with 8 bases left in between. The CDR3 extends over 13 amino acids. The DNA of the CDR3 is TGTGCCAGTTCGACTAGCTCCTACAATGAGCAGTTCTTC. Amino acids: CASSTSSYNEQFF.

This clone was detected a few times. The chain combines TRBV19 with TRBJ1-1; no clear D. The germline V gene has CDR1 LNHDA and CDR2 SQIVND (reference sequence). V lost 4 bases to trimming and J lost 6 bases, with 12 bases between them. This CDR3 has 13 residues. This chain's CDR3 is CASSTREVSEAFF. Here the CDR3 DNA reads TGTGCCAGTAGTACCCGTGAGGTATCTGAAGCTTTCTTT.

This clone was counted between two and nine times. This chain links TRBV5-5 with TRBJ2-7, with a weak D call TRBD1 (6 bases). The CDR3 length is 15 residues. Trimming took off 6 bases at V and 2 bases at J, with 18 bases between the two ends. Germline CDR1 SGHKS, CDR2 YYEKEE (reference sequence). CDR3 nucleotides: TGTGCCAGCATCCCGTTTACGACAGGCCCCTACGAGCAGTACTTC. Translated: CASIPFTTGPYEQYF.

The chain is built from TRBV11-2 and TRBJ1-5; no reliable D call. Germline CDR1 reads SGHAT; CDR2 reads FQNNGV. V was cut by 4 bases and J by 4 bases, with 5 bases left in between. This CDR3 has 12 residues. The DNA for the CDR3 is TGTGCCAGCAGCTCCCCTAATCAGCCCCAGCATTTT. It specifies CASSSPNQPQHF.

This clone has more than one count but fewer than ten. The sample carries other DNA sequences with the same CDR3. This chain links TRBV29-1 with TRBJ2-7, with D possibly TRBD1 on 5 matching bases. Trimming took 6 bases from V and 0 from J, leaving 6 bases between them. CDR3 length: 11 residues. Germline V gives CDR1 SQVTM, CDR2 ANQGSEA. For the CDR3, the DNA is TGCAGCGTCAGGGACTCCTACGAGCAGTACTTC. Translated: CSVRDSYEQYF.